The 24 T cell receptor beta chains presented below share a single source sample, sequenced in a study of blood T cell repertoires in COVID-19. Method: immunoSEQ multiplex PCR; TCRdb's copy keeps in-frame clones and lacks some. The repertoire includes 110,000 or so clones, 88% of them detected once, and less than 8.5% sits in the top ten. The sample comprised peripheral blood. The origin of the receptors is a woman aged 70-85 years who had recovered from COVID-19.

The J gene is TRBJ1-6, the V gene TRBV30; TRBD1 agrees at 8 bases. The CDR3 totals 15 residues. V shed 0 bases and J 9 bases; nucleotides not matched to a gene: 7. Germline CDR1 GTSNPN, CDR2 SVGIG (reference sequence). The CDR3, as DNA: TGTGCCTGGAGTGTACCGGACAGGGAAGGTTCACCCCTCCACTTT. It translates to CAWSVPDREGSPLHF.

CDR3 protein: CSVEDLGGSGNTIYF. In DNA, the CDR3 is TGCAGCGTTGAAGATCTAGGTGGTTCTGGAAACACCATATATTTT. The V call is TRBV29-1, the J call TRBJ1-3; D is unresolved. This CDR3 comprises 15 residues. Germline CDR1 reads SQVTM; CDR2 reads ANQGSEA. Trimming pared 0 bases from V and 1 base from J, leaving 10 bases between.

This clone turned up a few times. The V gene is TRBV6-2 or TRBV6-3, the J gene TRBJ1-1; TRBD1 matches 12 bases. Trimming took 1 base from V and 0 from J; bases not matched to a gene: 12. This CDR3 region has 20 residues. Looked up from germline, CDR1 is MNHEY and CDR2 is SVGEGT. The CDR3 loop reads CASSYLPAGTGGRMNTEAFF. CDR3 bases: TGTGCCAGCAGTTACTTGCCGGCCGGGACAGGGGGCCGGATGAACACTGAAGCTTTCTTT.

The chain links TRBV13 to TRBJ2-3; D may be TRBD2 (7 bases). The germline gives CDR1 PRHDT, CDR2 FYEKMQ (reference sequence). The CDR3 has 15 residues. V was pared by 3 bases and J by 3 bases, with 13 bases between. In nucleotides, the CDR3 is TGTGCCAGCAGCTTGTGGGGGGGCGCAACAGATACGCAGTATTTT. Translated: CASSLWGGATDTQYF.

This clone turned up a few times. The chain employs TRBV2 and TRBJ2-1; D is perhaps TRBD1 (5 bases). The CDR3 runs 13 residues. V gave up 3 bases and J gave up 9 bases, with 12 bases separating them. Germline V gene data show CDR1 as SNHLY and CDR2 as FYNNEI. CDR3 sequence reads: CASSDAGLGEQFF. The CDR3 DNA reads as TGTGCCAGCAGTGATGCAGGGTTAGGTGAGCAGTTCTTC.

The V and J genes are TRBV5-1 and TRBJ2-3; the D gene is possibly TRBD2 (5 bases). Deletions cut 0 bases from V and 0 bases from J, with 5 bases between. The CDR3 is 14 amino acids. Germline loops: CDR1 SGHRS, CDR2 YFSETQ. DNA for the CDR3: TGCGCCAGCAGCTTGGGAGGGAGCACAGATACGCAGTATTTT. This gives the protein CASSLGGSTDTQYF.

V usage is TRBV28 and J usage is TRBJ1-2, with D maybe TRBD1 (5 bases). CDR3 length: 12 amino acids. V was shortened by 5 bases and J by 14 bases, with 18 bases between the two germline ends. CDR1 and CDR2 from the germline V gene are MDHEN and SYDVKM. The CDR3 here is CASSPGQRGCTF. The CDR3 DNA reads as TGTGCCAGCAGTCCTGGTCAGCGGGGCTGTACCTTC.

This chain uses TRBV5-5 with TRBJ2-1; maybe TRBD1 (5 bases). CDR1 and CDR2 from the germline V gene are SGHKS and YYEKEE (reference sequence). The CDR3 consists of 16 residues. The V and J ends lost 4 bases and 0 bases respectively, with 14 bases between them. CDR3 sequence: CASSLGALSSYNEQFF. The CDR3 DNA sequence: TGTGCCAGCAGCCTAGGGGCCTTAAGCTCCTACAATGAGCAGTTCTTC.

The rearrangement joins TRBV7-8 to TRBJ2-1, with TRBD2 as a possible D gene (6 bases). This CDR3 region has 14 residues. Trimming pared 7 bases from V and 11 bases from J, leaving 21 bases between. From germline, CDR1 is SGHVS and CDR2 FQNEAQ. The CDR3 sequence: CASTYTGRDAKQFF. In nucleotides, the CDR3 is TGTGCCAGCACCTATACCGGGCGGGACGCCAAGCAGTTCTTC.

The chain has TRBV6-5 and TRBJ1-6; 8 bases are a match to TRBD1. After removal of 6 bases from V and 4 bases from J, the junction contained 2 bases not matched to a gene. The CDR3 length is 14 residues. Germline V gives CDR1 MNHEY, CDR2 SVGAGI. The CDR3 nucleotides are TGTGCCAGCAGAAACAGGGGGTATAATTCACCCCTCCACTTT. It translates to CASRNRGYNSPLHF.

V gene TRBV2 combines with J gene TRBJ2-5; tentatively, D is TRBD1 (6 bases). V was pared by 8 bases and J by 5 bases, with 12 bases between. There are 12 residues in the CDR3. Germline V gives CDR1 SNHLY, CDR2 FYNNEI. This CDR3 reads CASGGRTETQYF. CDR3 sequence (DNA): TGTGCCAGCGGGGGCAGGACGGAGACCCAGTACTTC. The complete variable domain, with remaining parts taken from reference TRBV2 and TRBJ2-5, reads EPEVTQTPSHQVTQMGQEVILRCVPISNHLYFYWYRQILGQKVEFLVSFYNNEISEKSEIFDDQFSVERPDGSNFTLKIRSTKLEDSAMYFCASGGRTETQYFGPGTRLLVL.

J is TRBJ2-1 and V is TRBV29-1; 8 bases are a match to TRBD2. The CDR3 length is 17 residues. Germline loops: CDR1 SQVTM, CDR2 ANQGSEA. The ends lost 0 bases at V and 7 bases at J; junction bases unmatched: 14. In DNA form, the CDR3 reads TGCAGCGTTGAAGATTATCGGGGGGGAATTAGAGGGAATGAGCAGTTCTTC. Amino acids: CSVEDYRGGIRGNEQFF.

This clone was seen a few times. This chain connects TRBV24-1 to TRBJ1-5; a possible D gene is TRBD1 (5 bases). V lost 9 bases to trimming and J lost 7 bases, with 18 bases between them. CDR3 length: 14 residues. Germline V gives CDR1 KGHDR, CDR2 SFDVKD. CDR3 protein: CATGEGQGEQPQHF. The CDR3 nucleotides are TGTGCCACCGGGGAGGGGCAGGGTGAGCAGCCCCAGCATTTT.

The chain joins TRBV3-1 (or the pseudogene TRBV3-2) to TRBJ1-1; D call uncertain. V lost 1 base and J 1 base, leaving 10 bases between the germline ends. The CDR3 length is 15 residues. Germline CDR1 reads LGHDT; CDR2 reads YNNKEL (reference sequence). CDR3 region: CASSQGGRPNTEAFF. The CDR3 DNA reads TGTGCCAGCAGCCAAGGAGGGAGGCCGAACACTGAAGCTTTCTTT.

The chain combines TRBV28 with TRBJ1-2; D unresolved. CDR3 length equals 17 residues. Germline V gene lookup returns CDR1 MDHEN and CDR2 SYDVKM. Trimming took off 5 bases at V and 8 bases at J, with 27 bases between the two ends. CDR3 in DNA: TGTGCCAGCAGTGGAAGGTCGGTACAAGGTGCGACTAGGGGCTACACCTTC. Translating gives CASSGRSVQGATRGYTF.

The rearrangement links TRBV6-5 to TRBJ2-2; D not resolved. This CDR3 is 15 amino acids long. V shed 10 bases and J shed 2 bases, with 17 bases lying between them. Per the germline V gene, CDR1 is MNHEY and CDR2 is SVGAGI. CDR3 sequence (DNA): TGTGCCACCCTACCCTCGATCGGTAACACCGGGGAGCTGTTTTTT. Translated: CATLPSIGNTGELFF.

The chain joins TRBV5-6 to TRBJ1-5; D not certain. The V gene lost 4 bases and the J gene lost 0 bases, with 8 bases spanning the gap. The CDR3 spans 14 residues. Germline CDR1 is SGHDT and CDR2 is YYEEEE. CDR3 nucleotide sequence: TGTGCCAGCAGCCTAACAGATAGCAATCAGCCCCAGCATTTT. Translating it yields CASSLTDSNQPQHF. The variable domain in full, with the rest retrieved from reference TRBV5-6 and TRBJ1-5, is DAGVTQSPTHLIKTRGQQVTLRCSPKSGHDTVSWYQQALGQGPQFIFQYYEEEERQRGNFPDRFSGHQFPNYSSELNVNALLLGDSALYLCASSLTDSNQPQHFGDGTRLSIL.

This sequence joins TRBV6-6 and TRBJ2-7; a weak D match, TRBD1 (5 bases). Germline V gives CDR1 MNHNY, CDR2 SVGAGI (reference sequence). Trimming took off 8 bases at V and 3 bases at J, with 8 bases between the two ends. CDR3 length equals 11 residues. The CDR3 loop reads CASGRDYEQYF. DNA for the CDR3: TGTGCCAGCGGCAGGGACTACGAGCAGTACTTC.

The table lists this clone with a count of one. CDR3 sequence (DNA): TGTGCCAGCAGTCCTTCCCCAGGGTGGGGCTCCTACGAGCAGTACTTC. It codes for CASSPSPGWGSYEQYF. The chain links TRBV28 to TRBJ2-7; D perhaps matches TRBD1 (5 bases). The CDR3 is 16 residues long. Germline loops: CDR1 MDHEN, CDR2 SYDVKM. V was clipped by 5 bases and J by 0 bases, with 17 bases between them.

The chain couples TRBV19 to TRBJ2-1; 13 bases are shared with TRBD2. CDR1 and CDR2 from the germline V gene are LNHDA and SQIVND (reference sequence). The length of the CDR3 is 18 residues. V gave up 5 bases and J gave up 2 bases; unmatched junction bases: 9. The CDR3 DNA reads TGTGCCAGTAGTTGGGGACTAGCGGGGCTGAGCACCTACAATGAGCAGTTCTTC. Encoded protein: CASSWGLAGLSTYNEQFF.

The CDR3 nucleotides are TGTGCCACCAGCAGGGATGCACAGGATAACTATGGCTACACCTTC. Amino acids: CATSRDAQDNYGYTF. V and J are TRBV15 and TRBJ1-2; D possibly corresponds to TRBD1 (5 bases). CDR3 size: 15 residues. V dropped 3 bases and J dropped 1 base, with 12 bases sitting between them. Germline CDR1 reads LNHNV; CDR2 reads YYDKDF (reference sequence).

The chain joins TRBV7-2 to TRBJ2-7; 8 bases are a match to TRBD1. The CDR3 loop spans 14 amino acids. J was trimmed by 0 bases and V by 5 bases; bases with no gene match: 3. Per germline, CDR1 SGHTA and CDR2 FQGNSA. The CDR3 here is CASSAGQASYEQYF. CDR3 bases: TGTGCCAGCAGCGCGGGACAGGCCTCCTACGAGCAGTACTTC.

The CDR3 DNA is TGTGCCAGCAGGTACCTGGGACTCAGCTATGGCTACACCTTC. Translation gives CASRYLGLSYGYTF. The chain employs TRBV6-2 or TRBV6-3 and TRBJ1-2; TRBD1 might be the D (5 bases). Per the germline V gene, CDR1 is MNHEY and CDR2 is SVGEGT. Trimming stripped 6 bases from V and 4 bases from J, with 15 bases between. The CDR3 extends over 14 amino acids.

In this sample, this clone turned up once. The chain is built from TRBV11-2 and TRBJ1-5; D might be TRBD1 (5 bases). Trimming pared 5 bases from V and 3 bases from J, leaving 14 bases between. CDR3 length: 15 residues. Per germline, CDR1 SGHAT and CDR2 FQNNGV. The chain's CDR3 is CASSRLGGFNQPQHF. CDR3 in DNA: TGTGCCAGCAGCCGCCTGGGGGGATTCAATCAGCCCCAGCATTTT.